The 18 T cell receptor beta chains in this list originate from one sample, sequenced in a study of beta chain features in type 1 diabetes. Since all of the isolated RNA was reverse transcribed, expressed TCRB transcripts were what got sequenced. The table came from immunoSEQ multiplex PCR; TCRdb's copy has only in-frame clones and leaves some out. The data contain more than 300,000 clones, about 10% of them singletons. Study-wide points: Moderate yet significant TCRB CDR3 shortening was seen in Type 1 diabetes patients in all four CD4+ subsets.

These receptors' targets are unknown. Sequencing was carried out using central memory CD4+ T cells from blood. All receptors derive from a man aged 25-45 years with type 1 diabetes.

The gene calls are TRBV7-2 and TRBJ2-5; D may be TRBD1 (5 bases). Trimming left V 5 bases short and J 1 base short, with 14 bases between. Germline CDR1 and CDR2: SGHTA and FQGNSA. The length of the CDR3 is 15 residues. CDR3 DNA sequence: TGTGCCAGCAGCCCGAAAATTGGGGCCCAAGAGACCCAGTACTTC. Translating gives CASSPKIGAQETQYF.

This clone was recorded at least ten times. The same CDR3 can be traced to other DNA sequences in this sample. This chain links TRBV7-9 with TRBJ1-1; unclear D gene. V shed 3 bases and J shed 1 base, with 6 bases lying between them. The length of the CDR3 is 13 residues. CDR1 is SEHNR, CDR2 FQNEAQ, per germline (reference sequence). DNA for the CDR3: TGTGCCAGCAGCTTGGAGGCGAACACTGAAGCTTTCTTT. Protein product: CASSLEANTEAFF.

J is TRBJ2-3 and V is TRBV7-9; D possibly corresponds to TRBD2 (5 bases). Trimming shortened V by 5 bases and J by 0 bases, and 18 bases separated the two germline ends. CDR3 length: 17 residues. From germline, CDR1 is SEHNR and CDR2 FQNEAQ (reference sequence). CDR3 DNA: TGTGCCAGCAGCCCCGCGGGTTGGTGGCTAAGCACAGATACGCAGTATTTT. As protein: CASSPAGWWLSTDTQYF.

This clone was picked up a small number of times. This chain uses TRBV6-1 with TRBJ2-4, with TRBD1 matching 9 bases. V dropped 0 bases and J dropped 2; count of bases not matched to a gene: 11. The germline gives CDR1 MNHNS, CDR2 SASEGT. This CDR3 comprises 19 residues. The CDR3 sequence is CASSEAQRTGVLTKNIQYF. As DNA, the CDR3 is TGTGCCAGCAGTGAAGCCCAACGGACAGGGGTCCTCACCAAAAACATTCAGTACTTC.

In this sample, this clone turned up a few times. This CDR3 is also generated by other DNA sequences in the sample. This rearrangement joins TRBV29-1 to TRBJ1-1, with TRBD1 matching over 8 bases. Germline lookup yields CDR1 SQVTM and CDR2 ANQGSEA. The CDR3 totals 13 residues. Trimming cost V 6 bases and J 1 base; bases outside gene matches: 4. CDR3 sequence: CSVRGQGNTEAFF. As DNA, the CDR3 is TGCAGCGTCCGCGGACAGGGGAACACTGAAGCTTTCTTT.

This clone has just a few counts. This sequence joins TRBV2 and TRBJ1-4, with D perhaps matching TRBD1 (6 bases). The CDR3 consists of 15 residues. Trimming removed 5 bases at V and 7 bases at J, with 17 bases between. CDR1 is SNHLY, CDR2 FYNNEI, per germline. The CDR3 sequence is CASSSRTVSGEKLFF. CDR3 DNA sequence: TGTGCCAGCAGTTCCAGGACAGTTTCGGGTGAAAAACTGTTTTTT.

This clone has at least ten counts. The DNA for the CDR3 is TGTGCCAGCTCCGGCAATACCTACGAGCAGTACTTC. Amino acid sequence: CASSGNTYEQYF. The chain couples TRBV28 to TRBJ2-7, with unresolved D. The V gene lost 8 bases and the J gene lost 2 bases, with 10 bases spanning the gap. Germline V CDR1 and CDR2: MDHEN, SYDVKM. This CDR3 comprises 12 residues.

Only a few counts were recorded for this clone. The chain carries TRBV11-2 and TRBJ2-5; D call uncertain. CDR1 is SGHAT, CDR2 FQNNGV, per germline. The CDR3 consists of 13 residues. Trimming left V 4 bases short and J 3 bases short, with 9 bases between. The CDR3 reads CASSSNDKETQYF. CDR3 coding DNA: TGTGCCAGCAGCTCGAATGACAAAGAGACCCAGTACTTC. Filled out from reference TRBV11-2 and TRBJ2-5, the complete variable domain reads EAGVAQSPRYKIIEKRQSVAFWCNPISGHATLYWYQQILGQGPKLLIQFQNNGVVDDSQLPKDRFSAERLKGVDSTLKIQPAKLEDSAVYLCASSSNDKETQYFGPGTRLLVL.

This clone was counted between two and nine times. This chain joins TRBV28 and TRBJ1-2, with D possibly matching TRBD1 (5 bases). CDR1 is MDHEN, CDR2 SYDVKM, per germline. V lost 6 bases, J lost 8 bases, and 13 bases lay in between. This CDR3 comprises 12 residues. CDR3 amino acids: CASSSGYGGYTF. Written as DNA, the CDR3 is TGTGCCAGCAGCTCAGGGTACGGCGGCTACACCTTC.

This clone was counted only a few times. The chain is built from TRBV5-1 and TRBJ1-1, with a weak D call TRBD1 (5 bases). CDR1 and CDR2 (germline): SGHRS, YFSETQ. This CDR3 region has 15 residues. Trimming stripped 1 base from V and 4 bases from J, with 14 bases between. The CDR3 spells CASSLQGFGVTEAFF. The CDR3 bases are TGCGCCAGCAGCTTGCAGGGTTTCGGGGTCACTGAAGCTTTCTTT. Together with reference TRBV5-1 and TRBJ1-1, the CDR3 gives the full variable domain: KAGVTQTPRYLIKTRGQQVTLSCSPISGHRSVSWYQQTPGQGLQFLFEYFSETQRNKGNFPGRFSGRQFSNSRSEMNVSTLELGDSALYLCASSLQGFGVTEAFFGQGTRLTVV.

CDR3 region: CASSGTSGSNTGELFF. The CDR3 DNA reads as TGTGCCAGCAGCGGGACTAGCGGTTCGAACACCGGGGAGCTGTTTTTT. The gene calls are TRBV11-2 and TRBJ2-2; TRBD2 matches 11 bases. J gave up 0 bases and V 5 bases, and 2 bases lay outside the gene matches. CDR3 length: 16 amino acids. In germline, CDR1 is SGHAT, CDR2 FQNNGV.

This chain links TRBV5-1 with TRBJ2-2; D perhaps matches TRBD1 (5 bases). This CDR3 is 15 amino acids long. Trimming shortened V by 1 base and J by 0 bases, and 7 bases separated the two germline ends. The germline gives CDR1 SGHRS, CDR2 YFSETQ. CDR3 protein: CASSLRQPNTGELFF. CDR3 coding DNA: TGCGCCAGCAGCTTGAGACAGCCGAACACCGGGGAGCTGTTTTTT.

This clone has just a few counts. This chain links TRBV27 with TRBJ1-4; D unclear. The V gene lost 2 bases and the J gene lost 0 bases, with 13 bases spanning the gap. Germline CDR1 and CDR2: MNHEY and SMNVEV (reference sequence). The CDR3 length is 17 residues. CDR3 sequence reads: CASSLNARVTTNEKLFF. In nucleotides, the CDR3 is TGTGCCAGCAGTTTAAATGCGAGGGTAACAACTAATGAAAAACTGTTTTTT.

The V and J genes are TRBV21-1 and TRBJ2-2. TRBV21-1 is described as a pseudogene. The CDR3 loop spans 23 amino acids. DNA for the CDR3: TGTGCCAGCAGCAAAGAATCAGGACGGGTGGGGGCCCATAGGCGGGAGAACACCGGGGAGCTGTTTTTT. This codes for CASSKESGRVGAHRRENTGELFF.

This clone turned up a few times. J is TRBJ2-1 and V is TRBV27, with 10 nucleotides matching TRBD2. The CDR3 runs 15 residues. Germline CDR1 is MNHEY and CDR2 is SMNVEV (reference sequence). V lost 7 bases to trimming and J lost 4 bases; unmatched junction nucleotides: 7. CDR3 amino acids: CASNPSGSSYNEQFF. The CDR3 DNA is TGTGCCAGCAACCCTAGCGGGAGTAGTTACAATGAGCAGTTCTTC.

There are a few counts of this clone. This chain connects TRBV15 to TRBJ1-3; 9 bases are a match to TRBD1. Germline CDR1 LNHNV, CDR2 YYDKDF (reference sequence). V dropped 0 bases and J dropped 2; count of bases not matched to a gene: 5. The CDR3 length is 17 residues. The DNA of the CDR3 is TGTGCCACCAGCAGAGAGCGGACAGGGGTGACTGGAAACACCATATATTTT. As protein: CATSRERTGVTGNTIYF.

The chain employs TRBV5-1 and TRBJ2-7, with 14 nucleotides matching TRBD2. V shed 3 bases, J shed 7 bases, and the junction held 15 bases outside the gene matches. The CDR3 sequence is 18 residues long. Germline values: CDR1 SGHRS, CDR2 YFSETQ. Here the CDR3 reads CASSSPGLAGVVTGEQYF. DNA for the CDR3: TGCGCCAGCAGCTCCCCGGGACTAGCGGGAGTGGTAACCGGGGAGCAGTACTTC.

The rearrangement links TRBV7-9 to TRBJ2-1, with D possibly being TRBD2 (6 bases). The CDR3 length is 15 residues. Germline CDR1 is SEHNR and CDR2 is FQNEAQ (reference sequence). The V end was cut by 2 bases, the J end by 6 bases, with 14 bases between. The CDR3 reads CASSLLALVSNEQFF. The CDR3 nucleotides are TGTGCCAGCAGCTTACTAGCGCTAGTCTCCAATGAGCAGTTCTTC.